Listed below are T cell receptor beta chains from one sample, sequenced in a study of human T cells and chemical hapten exposure. TCRdb itself ran the RACE reads through MiXCR, one entry per CDR3 protein. The sample has about 50,000 distinct CDR3 sequences, about 10% seen once. The specimen was whole blood, collected in connection with sensitization to the hapten diphenylcyclopropenone (DPC). These receptors were taken from a woman aged 45-60 years with alopecia areata. Some clones in this sample may be carry-over from other donors' samples. CDR3s include the opening cysteine and the closing phenylalanine or tryptophan. Fields, in order: J gene, D gene, CDR3 length, V gene, clone size, CDR3 protein, CDR3 DNA. D genes are given only for firm matches. Not all rows give a size; the values are once, few, many and, for expanded clones, a class.

TRBJ2-5 TRBD1 16 TRBV28 few CASSTPPRTGKETQYF TGTGCCAGCAGTACCCCTCCCCGGACAGGGAAAGAGACCCAGTACTTC
TRBJ1-5 TRBD1 14 TRBV28 many CASSITGGGQPQHF TGTGCCAGCAGTATTACAGGGGGCGGGCAGCCCCAGCATTTT
TRBJ1-4 TRBD1 14 TRBV12-3/TRBV12-4 . CASRPGQGREKLFF TGTGCCAGCAGACCGGGACAGGGTCGTGAAAAACTGTTTTTT
TRBJ1-1 . 15 TRBV6-2/TRBV6-3 few CASSYSRRPNTEAFF TGTGCCAGCAGTTACTCGAGACGACCGAACACTGAAGCTTTCTTT
TRBJ1-6 . 13 TRBV12-3/TRBV12-4 . CASSPTRNSPLHF TGTGCCAGCAGTCCGACTCGCAATTCACCCCTCCACTTT
TRBJ1-2 . 13 TRBV20-1 . CSARGTLATHYTF TGCAGTGCTAGAGGGACTTTGGCTACCCACTACACCTTC
TRBJ2-5 TRBD1 14 TRBV2 many CASSKQGIQETQYF TGTGCCAGCAGCAAACAGGGGATCCAAGAGACCCAGTACTTC
TRBJ2-1 TRBD2 16 TRBV28 . CASRPDKRELYNEQFF TGTGCCAGCAGACCTGACAAGCGGGAGTTATACAATGAGCAGTTCTTC
TRBJ2-6 . 17 TRBV11-2 many CASSQRRGFSGANVLTF TGTGCCAGCAGCCAGCGACGAGGATTCTCTGGGGCCAACGTCCTGACTTTC
TRBJ1-1 . 14 TRBV29-1 many CSPNWTVDDTEAFF TGCAGCCCAAATTGGACAGTTGATGACACTGAAGCTTTCTTT
TRBJ1-4 . 12 TRBV6-6 . CASTPGREKLFF TGTGCCAGCACCCCCGGAAGGGAAAAACTGTTTTTT
TRBJ2-7 TRBD1 18 TRBV2 . CASSGSTGTGGSSYEQYF TGTGCCAGCAGCGGAAGTACCGGGACAGGGGGGAGCTCCTACGAGCAGTACTTC
TRBJ1-1 TRBD1 15 TRBV12-3/TRBV12-4 many CASRRDRGKNTEAFF TGTGCCAGCAGGCGGGACAGGGGCAAGAACACTGAAGCTTTCTTT
TRBJ1-5 TRBD1 15 TRBV18 many CASSPPGQGKQPQHF TGTGCCAGCTCACCACCGGGACAGGGAAAACAGCCCCAGCATTTT
TRBJ1-6 TRBD1 15 TRBV7-6 many CASSPRDRVNSPLHF TGTGCCAGCAGCCCCCGGGACAGGGTTAATTCACCCCTCCACTTT
TRBJ1-5 . 15 TRBV6-5 . CASRIRAGGNQPQHF TGTGCCAGCAGAATCCGGGCCGGGGGGAATCAGCCCCAGCATTTT
TRBJ1-3 . 14 TRBV7-9 few CASSLPQFGNTIYF TGTGCCAGCAGCTTGCCCCAGTTTGGAAACACCATATATTTT
TRBJ2-2 . 13 TRBV5-1 . CASEAGATGELFF TGCGCCAGCGAGGCAGGGGCCACCGGGGAGCTGTTTTTT
TRBJ2-1 . 12 TRBV29-1 few CSVDRVRNEQFF TGCAGCGTTGACAGGGTCCGCAATGAGCAGTTCTTC
TRBJ1-2 . 11 TRBV18 many CASSPGDGYTF TGTGCCAGCTCACCGGGGGATGGCTACACCTTC
TRBJ1-2 TRBD1 12 TRBV20-1 many CSAQDRTYGYTF TGCAGTGCGCAGGACAGGACGTATGGCTACACCTTC
TRBJ1-2 . 14 TRBV12-5 many CASGWGALAYGYTF TGTGCTAGTGGTTGGGGTGCGTTGGCGTATGGCTACACCTTC
TRBJ2-7 . 13 TRBV12-3/TRBV12-4 . CASTLGAGDEQYF TGTGCCAGCACCCTCGGGGCAGGGGACGAGCAGTACTTC
TRBJ2-3 . 15 TRBV2 many CASRAGTLSTDTQYF TGTGCCAGCAGGGCGGGGACCCTTAGCACAGATACGCAGTATTTT
TRBJ2-1 . 17 TRBV6-8 many CASSSQPRRDFANEQFF TGTGCCAGCAGTTCCCAACCCCGCCGGGACTTCGCCAATGAGCAGTTCTTC
TRBJ2-2 . 15 TRBV4-1 many CASSRRHRDTGELFF TGCGCCAGCAGCCGAAGGCACAGGGACACCGGGGAGCTGTTTTTT
TRBJ2-5 . 11 TRBV6-5 few CASSQQETQYF TGTGCCAGCAGCCAACAAGAGACCCAGTACTTC
TRBJ2-7 TRBD1 14 TRBV11-3 few CASSLGTGNDEQYF TGTGCCAGCAGCTTGGGGACAGGGAACGACGAGCAGTACTTC
TRBJ1-6 . 16 TRBV18 many CATKPGEAFRDSPLHF TGTGCCACCAAGCCCGGGGAGGCGTTTCGGGATTCACCCCTCCACTTT
TRBJ1-2 . 13 TRBV14 many CASSPRAGYGYTF TGTGCCAGCAGCCCCCGGGCCGGCTATGGCTACACCTTC
TRBJ1-2 . 14 TRBV18 many CASSESTGGYGYTF TGTGCCAGCTCAGAATCGACAGGTGGATATGGCTACACCTTC
TRBJ1-3 TRBD1 13 TRBV29-1 many CSAMTGAGNTIYF TGCAGCGCTATGACAGGGGCTGGAAACACCATATATTTT
TRBJ1-5 . 15 TRBV7-2 many CASSLTRQNNQPQHF TGTGCCAGCAGCTTAACGCGACAGAATAATCAGCCCCAGCATTTT
TRBJ2-7 . 17 TRBV3-2 . CASSPIGEQDRTYEQYF TGTGCCAGCAGCCCAATAGGCGAACAGGACCGTACCTACGAGCAGTACTTC
TRBJ2-1 . 14 TRBV9 few CASSFPNGNNEQFF TGTGCCAGCAGCTTCCCCAACGGTAACAATGAGCAGTTCTTC
TRBJ2-3 TRBD2 18 TRBV15 many CATSRDALASGRSDTQYF TGTGCCACCAGCAGAGACGCCCTGGCTAGCGGGAGATCAGATACGCAGTATTTT
TRBJ1-5 TRBD1 13 TRBV7-2 few CASSLGQNQPQHF TGTGCCAGCAGCTTGGGACAGAATCAGCCCCAGCATTTT
TRBJ2-3 TRBD1 14 TRBV6-1 few CASSRGQDTDTQYF TGTGCCAGCAGTCGCGGACAGGACACAGATACGCAGTATTTT
TRBJ1-5 . 16 TRBV18 few CASSPNAPVSNQPQHF TGTGCCAGCTCACCAAACGCCCCGGTTAGCAATCAGCCCCAGCATTTT
TRBJ1-5 TRBD1 16 TRBV2 few CASRGTGTGSNQPQHF TGTGCCAGCAGGGGGACAGGGACCGGCAGCAATCAGCCCCAGCATTTT
TRBJ2-7 . 16 TRBV21-1 few CASSRFRYSRSYEQYF TGTGCCAGCAGCAGGTTTAGGTACTCGAGATCCTACGAGCAGTACTTC
TRBJ2-5 TRBD1 16 TRBV7-2 . CASSLRQGPARETQYF TGTGCCAGCAGCTTGAGACAGGGGCCGGCGAGGGAGACCCAGTACTTC
TRBJ1-2 . 15 TRBV28 many CASSLTQATPYGYTF TGTGCCAGCAGTTTAACGCAGGCAACACCGTATGGCTACACCTTC
TRBJ2-1 TRBD2 15 TRBV7-7 few CASSRGLAVYEEQFF TGTGCCAGCAGCCGCGGACTAGCGGTCTACGAGGAGCAGTTCTTC
TRBJ2-1 TRBD2 15 TRBV11-2 few CASSLAGGRNNEQFF TGTGCCAGCAGCTTAGCGGGAGGGAGGAACAATGAGCAGTTCTTC
TRBJ2-7 . 11 TRBV5-1 few CASSPTYEQYF TGCGCCAGCAGTCCTACCTACGAGCAGTACTTC
TRBJ1-1 . 12 TRBV29-1 many CSATRMNTEAFF TGCAGCGCCACCCGGATGAACACTGAAGCTTTCTTT
TRBJ1-5 TRBD1 14 TRBV20-1 few CSARQGWGNQPQHF TGCAGTGCAAGACAGGGTTGGGGCAATCAGCCCCAGCATTTT
TRBJ2-3 TRBD2 14 TRBV28 . CATGGTIFTDTQYF TGTGCCACCGGGGGGACTATCTTCACAGATACGCAGTATTTT
TRBJ1-5 . 15 TRBV5-1 many CASRQTTGPNQPQHF TGCGCCAGCCGCCAGACGACAGGCCCGAATCAGCCCCAGCATTTT
TRBJ1-2 . 12 TRBV28 many CASSLIMDSPFF TGTGCCAGCAGTTTAATAATGGACAGCCCTTTCTTC
TRBJ2-7 . 15 TRBV12-3/TRBV12-4 many CASSLSPGSSYEQYF TGTGCCAGCAGTTTGTCCCCAGGGAGCTCCTACGAGCAGTACTTC
TRBJ1-2 . 12 TRBV20-1 . CSAREQRYGYTF TGCAGTGCTAGAGAACAGAGATATGGCTACACCTTC
TRBJ2-7 TRBD2 16 TRBV18 . CASSKPGTSGSYEQYF TGTGCCAGCTCCAAACCCGGGACTAGCGGGAGCTACGAGCAGTACTTC
TRBJ2-7 . 12 TRBV3-1 many CASSQRPSRAYF TGTGCCAGCAGCCAACGACCCTCAAGGGCGTACTTC
TRBJ1-5 . 15 TRBV2 . CASSGGPPQNQPQHF TGTGCCAGCAGTGGGGGGCCCCCTCAAAATCAGCCCCAGCATTTT
TRBJ2-1 . 13 TRBV24-1 many CATQNGGYNEQFF TGTGCCACCCAGAACGGGGGTTACAATGAGCAGTTCTTC
TRBJ2-7 TRBD1 15 TRBV7-2 many CASSSPLRGQYEQYF TGTGCCAGCAGCTCCCCCCTCAGGGGGCAGTACGAGCAGTACTTC
TRBJ2-4 . 12 TRBV6-6 many CASRDVKNIQYF TGTGCCAGCAGGGACGTCAAAAACATTCAGTACTTC